A selection of T cell receptor beta chains follows, all from one sample in a study of technical replicates of blood from a handful of donors. Method: immunoSEQ multiplex PCR; TCRdb's copy keeps in-frame clones and lacks some. This repertoire shows tens of thousands of clones, 90% to 95% found once; its top ten account for 0.35% to 0.45%. The sample was T cells isolated from PBMCs. The receptors were gathered from a human donor in good health. The CDR3 runs from the conserved cysteine through the conserved F or W. D genes are given only for firm matches. Clone size is stated in some rows and not others, as once, few, many or a class when expanded.

TRBV9,NA,15,TRBJ1-1,TRBD1,CASSVSAGGNTEAFF,TGTGCCAGCAGCGTATCGGCAGGGGGGAACACTGAAGCTTTCTTT
TRBV11-2,NA,17,TRBJ1-4,TRBD1,CASSLLSGTGSNEKLFF,TGTGCCAGCAGCTTACTCTCCGGGACAGGGAGTAATGAAAAACTGTTTTTT
TRBV30,NA,14,TRBJ1-5,TRBD1,CAWSRGTGTQPQHF,TGTGCCTGGAGTCGGGGGACAGGGACTCAGCCCCAGCATTTT
TRBV7-6,NA,16,TRBJ2-5,NA,CASSLAKREVVETQYF,TGTGCCAGCAGCTTAGCTAAGAGGGAGGTAGTGGAGACCCAGTACTTC
TRBV6-5,NA,15,TRBJ1-5,NA,CASSQSGFSNQPQHF,TGTGCCAGCAGTCAATCCGGTTTTTCAAATCAGCCCCAGCATTTT
TRBV28,NA,15,TRBJ2-7,TRBD2,CASSTSAGEPYEQYF,TGTGCCAGCAGTACCTCGGCGGGGGAACCCTACGAGCAGTACTTC
TRBV30,NA,15,TRBJ2-5,TRBD2,CAWSAPGLGSVAQYF,TGTGCCTGGAGTGCACCGGGACTAGGATCTGTGGCCCAGTACTTC
TRBV7-2,once,14,TRBJ1-1,NA,CASSLRKQGLEAFF,TGTGCCAGCAGCTTGCGTAAACAGGGTCTGGAAGCTTTCTTT
TRBV25-1,NA,15,TRBJ1-1,NA,CASSEWGRGAPEAFF,TGTGCCAGCAGTGAATGGGGTAGGGGTGCCCCTGAAGCTTTCTTT
TRBV6-6,NA,13,TRBJ2-7,TRBD2,CASSYSSSGRYYF,TGTGCCAGCAGTTACTCTTCTAGCGGGAGGTATTACTTC
TRBV5-1,NA,13,TRBJ2-7,TRBD1,CASSLTGEGEQYF,TGCGCCAGCAGCTTGACAGGGGAAGGCGAGCAGTACTTC
TRBV5-6,once,11,TRBJ2-1,TRBD1,CASSTGQRQFF,TGTGCCAGCAGCACGGGACAGCGGCAGTTCTTC
TRBV5-5,once,14,TRBJ1-5,TRBD1,CASSLTGGDQPQHF,TGTGCCAGCAGCTTGACAGGGGGTGATCAGCCCCAGCATTTT
TRBV19,NA,17,TRBJ2-2,TRBD2,CASIRGLAGDYTGELFF,TGTGCCAGTATAAGGGGACTAGCGGGAGATTACACCGGGGAGCTGTTTTTT
TRBV9,NA,15,TRBJ2-1,TRBD2,CASSAGLAGGNEQFF,TGTGCCAGCAGCGCAGGACTAGCGGGAGGTAATGAGCAGTTCTTC
TRBV28,NA,15,TRBJ2-6,NA,CASSYDSSGANVLTF,TGTGCCAGCAGTTACGACTCCTCTGGGGCCAACGTCCTGACTTTC
TRBV6-5,NA,15,TRBJ2-1,TRBD2,CASSPGREGHNERFF,TGTGCCAGCAGTCCCGGGCGGGAGGGCCACAATGAGCGGTTCTTC
TRBV9,NA,13,TRBJ1-4,TRBD1,CATKDRLNEKLFF,TGTGCCACTAAGGACAGGCTTAATGAAAAACTGTTTTTT
TRBV28,NA,14,TRBJ2-7,TRBD2,CASSPGLAGYQQYF,TGTGCCAGCAGCCCGGGGCTAGCGGGATATCAGCAGTACTTC
TRBV11-1,once,15,TRBJ2-5,NA,CASSFRDTAQETQYF,TGTGCCAGCAGCTTTCGGGACACTGCCCAAGAGACCCAGTACTTC
TRBV2,NA,15,TRBJ2-6,NA,CASSVEAGGANVLTF,TGTGCCAGCAGTGTAGAGGCTGGCGGGGCCAACGTCCTGACTTTC
TRBV28,NA,11,TRBJ2-5,NA,CASRGLETQYF,TGTGCCAGCAGGGGGCTCGAGACCCAGTACTTC
TRBV28,NA,16,TRBJ1-2,TRBD1,CASSPDRTGADYGYTF,TGTGCCAGCAGTCCCGATCGGACAGGGGCCGACTATGGCTACACCTTC
TRBV28,NA,18,TRBJ1-1,TRBD1,CASSPTRDRGQLNTEAFF,TGTGCCAGCAGTCCCACCCGGGACAGGGGGCAGTTGAACACTGAAGCTTTCTTT
TRBV7-9,NA,14,TRBJ2-2,NA,CASSRLANTGELFF,TGTGCCAGCAGTCGACTAGCGAACACCGGGGAGCTGTTTTTT